These T cell receptor beta chains were read from a single sample in a study of response to subunit inactivated influenza vaccine. TCRdb re-analysed the RT-PCR reads in MiXCR, keeping a single row per CDR3 protein. The sample includes about 160,000 distinct CDR3 sequences, approximately 10% of them seen just once. This specimen consisted of non-naive T cells sorted from PBMCs, obtained 45 days after vaccination. These TCRs come from a man aged 50 to 59 who received an inactivated influenza vaccine. CDR3s include the opening cysteine and the closing phenylalanine or tryptophan. The D gene is left open where the match is weak. Not all rows give a size; the values are once, few, many and, for expanded clones, a class.

d_gene,v_gene,j_gene,abundance,CDR3nt,CDR3aa
-,TRBV7-2,TRBJ2-4,many,TGTGCCAGCAGCTTAGCGCAGTTAGAAAACATTCAGTACTTC,CASSLAQLENIQYF
-,TRBV21-1,TRBJ2-7,few,TGTGCCAGCAGCACTCGCAGGCCACAAGCGGAGGAGCAGTACTTC,CASSTRRPQAEEQYF
TRBD2,TRBV7-2,TRBJ2-1,few,TGTGCCAGCAGCTTAGCGTCAGCGGGGGCATACAATGAGCAGTTCTTC,CASSLASAGAYNEQFF
-,TRBV6-6,TRBJ2-7,few,TGTGCCAGCAGGAGACAGGAGGTCTACGAGCAGTACTTC,CASRRQEVYEQYF
TRBD2,TRBV7-8,TRBJ2-1,many,TGTGCCAGCAGCTTAAGGACTAGCGGGAAAGAGTTCTTC,CASSLRTSGKEFF
-,TRBV4-2,TRBJ2-1,many,TGTGCCAGCAGCCAAGAGGGGGCGGGGAATTACAATGAGCAGTTCTTC,CASSQEGAGNYNEQFF
TRBD1,TRBV5-1,TRBJ2-2,-,TGCGCCAGCAGGGAGGGACAGGGCACCGGGGAGCTGTTTTTT,CASREGQGTGELFF
-,TRBV20-1,TRBJ2-7,few,TGCAGTGCTAGAGATGGTGGGCCCTTCGAGCAGTACTTC,CSARDGGPFEQYF
-,TRBV30,TRBJ2-7,-,TGTGCCTGGAGTCAGGCCTACGAGCAGTACTTC,CAWSQAYEQYF
-,TRBV27,TRBJ2-1,few,TGTGCCAGCGCCCCCCTGGCTGGTGTAACATCCTACAATGAGCAGTTCTTC,CASAPLAGVTSYNEQFF
-,TRBV27,TRBJ2-3,few,TGTGCCAGCAGTCTATCCGTCCGGCGTGGTACGCAGTATTTT,CASSLSVRRGTQYF
-,TRBV27,TRBJ1-1,-,TGTGCCAGCAGTCCCCGGACGTCTCGAGGGACTGAAGCTTTCTTT,CASSPRTSRGTEAFF
-,TRBV2,TRBJ2-1,-,TGTGCCAGCAGTCCCCGGGTTTTCAATGAGCAGTTCTTC,CASSPRVFNEQFF
TRBD2,TRBV6-2/TRBV6-3,TRBJ2-7,many,TGTGCCAGCGGACTAGCGGGAGTGAGCGAGCAGTACTTC,CASGLAGVSEQYF
-,TRBV9,TRBJ2-7,many,TGTGCCAGCAGCGTAGATATGGGCTACGAGCAGTACTTC,CASSVDMGYEQYF
-,TRBV12-3/TRBV12-4,TRBJ1-2,many,TGTGCCAGCAGTCCCCCCGGAGGATACTATGGCTACACCTTC,CASSPPGGYYGYTF
-,TRBV7-2,TRBJ2-3,many,TGTGCCAGCAGCTTACCCAGCGGGACATCAGATACGCAGTATTTT,CASSLPSGTSDTQYF